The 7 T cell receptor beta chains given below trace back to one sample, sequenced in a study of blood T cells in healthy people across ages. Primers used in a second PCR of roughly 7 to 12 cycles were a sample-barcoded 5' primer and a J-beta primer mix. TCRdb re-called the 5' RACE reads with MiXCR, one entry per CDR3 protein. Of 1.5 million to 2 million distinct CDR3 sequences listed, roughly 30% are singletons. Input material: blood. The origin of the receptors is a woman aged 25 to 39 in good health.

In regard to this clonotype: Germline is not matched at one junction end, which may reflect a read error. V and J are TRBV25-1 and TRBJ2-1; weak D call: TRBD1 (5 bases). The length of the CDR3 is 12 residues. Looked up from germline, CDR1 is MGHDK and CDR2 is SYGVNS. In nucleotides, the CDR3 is TGTGCCAGCAGTGAGGACAACAACGAGCAGTTCTTC. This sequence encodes CASSEDNNEQFF.

CDR3 nucleotide sequence: TGTGCCAGCAGTTTATACAGGGCGGAAGGAGAGACCCAGTACTTC. It is translated as CASSLYRAEGETQYF. V usage is TRBV12-3 or TRBV12-4 and J usage is TRBJ2-5, with D perhaps TRBD1 (6 bases). Trimming stripped 2 bases from V and 4 bases from J, with 14 bases between. The CDR3 consists of 15 residues.

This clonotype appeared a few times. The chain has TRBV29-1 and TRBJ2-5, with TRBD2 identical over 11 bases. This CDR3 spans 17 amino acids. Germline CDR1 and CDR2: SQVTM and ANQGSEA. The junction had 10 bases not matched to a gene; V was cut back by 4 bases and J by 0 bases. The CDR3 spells CSVAVAGGSFYQETQYF. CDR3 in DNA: TGCAGCGTTGCCGTAGCGGGAGGGTCCTTTTACCAAGAGACCCAGTACTTC.

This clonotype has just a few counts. CDR3 region: CASRETGGYGYTF. The CDR3 DNA is TGTGCCAGCAGGGAGACAGGCGGCTATGGCTACACCTTC. The J gene is TRBJ1-2, the V gene TRBV6-5; maybe TRBD1 (6 bases). Trimming took 6 bases from V and 4 from J, leaving 12 bases between them. The CDR3 is 13 residues long. Germline V gene lookup returns CDR1 MNHEY and CDR2 SVGAGI.

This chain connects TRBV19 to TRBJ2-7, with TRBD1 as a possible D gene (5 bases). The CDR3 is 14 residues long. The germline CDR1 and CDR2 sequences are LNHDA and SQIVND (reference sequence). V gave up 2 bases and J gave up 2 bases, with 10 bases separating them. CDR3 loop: CASSISQGAYEQYF. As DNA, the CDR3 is TGTGCCAGTAGTATATCCCAGGGCGCCTACGAGCAGTACTTC. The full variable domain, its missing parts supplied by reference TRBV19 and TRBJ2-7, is DGGITQSPKYLFRKEGQNVTLSCEQNLNHDAMYWYRQDPGQGLRLIYYSQIVNDFQKGDIAEGYSVSREKKESFPLTVTSAQKNPTAFYLCASSISQGAYEQYFGPGTRLTVT.

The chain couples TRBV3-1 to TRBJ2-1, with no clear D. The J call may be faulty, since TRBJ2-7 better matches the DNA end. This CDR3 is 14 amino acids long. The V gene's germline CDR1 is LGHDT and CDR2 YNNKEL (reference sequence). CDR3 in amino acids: CASSQYGSGNEQYF. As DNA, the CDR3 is TGTGCCAGCAGCCAGTACGGCTCCGGCAATGAGCAGTACTTC.

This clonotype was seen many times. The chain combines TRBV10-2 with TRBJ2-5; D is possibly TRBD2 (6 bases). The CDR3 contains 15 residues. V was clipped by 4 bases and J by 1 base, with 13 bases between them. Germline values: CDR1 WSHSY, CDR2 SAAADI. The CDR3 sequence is CASSGWGDPQETQYF. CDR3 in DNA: TGCGCCAGCAGTGGATGGGGGGACCCCCAAGAGACCCAGTACTTC.